This is a list of T cell receptor beta chains from one sample in a study of prognosis after radiotherapy for stage I lung cancer. TCRdb analysed the multiplex PCR reads with MiXCR anew, one entry per CDR3 protein. The sample has roughly 14,000 distinct CDR3 sequences, approximately 33% seen once. The sample here was PBMCs, taken before or after stereotactic body radiation therapy (not recorded which). The receptors shown here come from a donor of 50 years or more with non-small cell lung cancer. Each CDR3 is given with its conserved first and last residue. Each record gives: clone size, V gene, CDR3 protein. The size of a clone is reported for some rows only, either as once, few or many, or as a class for expanded clones.

clone_size: many
v_call: TRBV12-5
cdr3_aa: CASGFSGSHEQYF

clone_size: medium-sized
v_call: TRBV30
cdr3_aa: CAWRRGGGTDTQYF

clone_size: many
v_call: TRBV9
cdr3_aa: CASSVAPQRVGETQYF

clone_size: many
v_call: TRBV20-1
cdr3_aa: CSGDHTGDGTDTQYF

clone_size: -
v_call: TRBV19
cdr3_aa: CASTPHRTWSIPNTEAFF

clone_size: once
v_call: TRBV5-8
cdr3_aa: CASSPVGVDYNEQFF

clone_size: medium-sized
v_call: TRBV5-1
cdr3_aa: CASRFTSGVTDTQYF

clone_size: -
v_call: TRBV7-9
cdr3_aa: CASSPRHNYNEQFF

clone_size: many
v_call: TRBV20-1
cdr3_aa: CSATMMDRDHGYTF

clone_size: medium-sized
v_call: TRBV12-3/TRBV12-4
cdr3_aa: CASSSRDRGRDEQYF

clone_size: many
v_call: TRBV6-1
cdr3_aa: CASSDLTGAYRYTF

clone_size: many
v_call: TRBV3-1
cdr3_aa: CASSQAGTSNEQFF

clone_size: -
v_call: TRBV15
cdr3_aa: CAIRPRDEQFF

clone_size: many
v_call: TRBV19
cdr3_aa: CASSTTGGNQPQHF

clone_size: once
v_call: TRBV6-1
cdr3_aa: CASYSRTDSYEQYF

clone_size: medium-sized
v_call: TRBV30
cdr3_aa: CAWSSGHDYEQYF

clone_size: many
v_call: TRBV6-1
cdr3_aa: CASSLGVGGGYTF

clone_size: -
v_call: TRBV20-1
cdr3_aa: CSARVPFLGGGEKLFF

clone_size: medium-sized
v_call: TRBV7-2
cdr3_aa: CASSLASFGPDTQYF

clone_size: -
v_call: TRBV28
cdr3_aa: CASSSDRGPLNEQFF

clone_size: many
v_call: TRBV6-1
cdr3_aa: CASSPRPGTNNQPQHF

clone_size: many
v_call: TRBV9
cdr3_aa: CASSAQPVQGGEQYF

clone_size: many
v_call: TRBV3-1
cdr3_aa: CASSQIQGFGRGYTF

clone_size: many
v_call: TRBV6-1
cdr3_aa: CASSPGVNTEAFF

clone_size: many
v_call: TRBV11-2
cdr3_aa: CASSLVEGGRYF

clone_size: many
v_call: TRBV28
cdr3_aa: CASEGTPNQPQHF

clone_size: medium-sized
v_call: TRBV27
cdr3_aa: CASSLRLYNSPLHF

clone_size: many
v_call: TRBV20-1
cdr3_aa: CSATPGPGATNEKLFF

clone_size: many
v_call: TRBV19
cdr3_aa: CASTRAFQISGANVLTF

clone_size: -
v_call: TRBV12-3/TRBV12-4
cdr3_aa: CASSLAGDSGAQFF

clone_size: -
v_call: TRBV7-9
cdr3_aa: CASSTGTITGELLF

clone_size: many
v_call: TRBV7-6
cdr3_aa: CASSPDLSYNEQFF

clone_size: -
v_call: TRBV3-1
cdr3_aa: CASSQCFSDYEQYF

clone_size: -
v_call: TRBV28
cdr3_aa: CDRSLRGTEAFF

clone_size: many
v_call: TRBV7-8
cdr3_aa: CASSYRLNTEAFF

clone_size: -
v_call: TRBV12-3/TRBV12-4
cdr3_aa: CASSFGQGIDQYF

clone_size: many
v_call: TRBV28
cdr3_aa: CASGGNNEKLFF

clone_size: many
v_call: TRBV27
cdr3_aa: CASSLGVVGQETQYF

clone_size: -
v_call: TRBV5-1
cdr3_aa: CASGYSYNEQFF

clone_size: many
v_call: TRBV27
cdr3_aa: CASSLIPSSYNEQFF

clone_size: -
v_call: TRBV7-9
cdr3_aa: CASSLVEQGSYEHYF

clone_size: many
v_call: TRBV20-1
cdr3_aa: CSARDRLAGVPHEQYF

clone_size: many
v_call: TRBV5-4
cdr3_aa: CASSHNRAFASPLHF

clone_size: many
v_call: TRBV5-1
cdr3_aa: CASSFGTGGSEAFF

clone_size: many
v_call: TRBV24-1
cdr3_aa: CATSDLGLAGPSYNEQFF